This T cell receptor (beta chain) stems from a study of blood T cell repertoires in COVID-19. Across the study: PBMCs, B-cell-depleted T cells, or T cells were the source of the cDNA or gDNA that made up the material.

Original processing notes: Estimation of nucleated cell counts was performed using reference gene primer amplification. Clones were read by immunoSEQ multiplex PCR, and TCRdb kept only the in-frame ones, dropping some. From that table come the V and J calls and clone size; the DNA was used to work out D and trimming. The sample holds some 180,000 clones; roughly 76% are singletons and the top ten take more than 6.5%. Trimming removed 5 bases at V and 4 bases at J, with 5 bases between. The V gene's germline CDR1 is DFQATT and CDR2 SNEGSKA (reference sequence). CDR3 size: 10 residues. This chain joins TRBV20-1 and TRBJ1-2, with D unresolved. The source is a woman aged 50 to 65 with active or convalescent COVID-19. Source material: peripheral blood. This CDR3 reads CSAFRYGYTF. The CDR3 region has the DNA TGCAGTGCTTTCCGCTATGGCTACACCTTC.